This TCR beta chain was captured in a study of blood T cell repertoires in COVID-19. V lost 4 bases to trimming and J lost 2 bases, with 14 bases between them. Germline-derived CDR1 and CDR2 are SGHTA and FQGTGA. This CDR3 comprises 15 residues. Authors' methods: Amplification from reference gene primers served as the basis for estimated nucleated cell counts. Assay: immunoSEQ multiplex PCR; the TCRdb copy retains only in-frame clones and omits some. D and trimming were read from the DNA, whereas the V and J calls and clone size are those reported in that table. This sample has approximately 200,000 clones, with approximately 83% found just once.

Sequenced: peripheral blood. V gene TRBV7-3 combines with J gene TRBJ1-2; D possibly corresponds to TRBD1 (6 bases). This sequence originates from a man aged 60 to 75 with acute or convalescent COVID-19. The CDR3: CASSSSGGANYGYTF. The CDR3 DNA follows: TGTGCCAGCAGCTCCTCGGGGGGGGCCAACTATGGCTACACCTTC.